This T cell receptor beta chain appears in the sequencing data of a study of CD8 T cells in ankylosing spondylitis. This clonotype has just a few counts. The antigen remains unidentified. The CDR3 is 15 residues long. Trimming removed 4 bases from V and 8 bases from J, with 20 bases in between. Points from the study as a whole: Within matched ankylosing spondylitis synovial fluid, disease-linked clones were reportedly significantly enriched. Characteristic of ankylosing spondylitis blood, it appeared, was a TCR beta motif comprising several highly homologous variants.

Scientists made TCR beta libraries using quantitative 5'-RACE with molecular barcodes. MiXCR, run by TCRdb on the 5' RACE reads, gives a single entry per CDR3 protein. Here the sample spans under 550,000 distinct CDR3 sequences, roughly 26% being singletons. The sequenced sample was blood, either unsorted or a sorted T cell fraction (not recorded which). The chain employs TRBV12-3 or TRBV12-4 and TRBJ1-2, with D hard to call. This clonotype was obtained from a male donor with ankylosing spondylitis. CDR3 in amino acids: CASSSRAPSVSGYTF. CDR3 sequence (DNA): TGTGCCAGCAGTTCCCGGGCCCCCTCCGTCTCCGGCTACACCTTC.